This TCR beta chain emerged from a study of blood T cell repertoires in COVID-19. Worth noting for this clone: Other DNA variants within this sample encode the same CDR3.

The CDR3 runs to 13 residues. V trimming: 0 bases; J trimming: 6 bases; junction bases outside the gene matches: 3. Germline loops: CDR1 SGHRS, CDR2 YFSETQ. Generated by immunoSEQ multiplex PCR, the TCRdb table keeps only in-frame clones and is missing some. The table lists about 160,000 clones, under 85% of them singletons. Sequenced: peripheral blood. The chain carries TRBV5-1 and TRBJ2-7; 7 bases are a match to TRBD2. The clonotype originates from a man aged 70 or older with acute or convalescent COVID-19. The CDR3 loop reads CASSLGGGFEQYF. CDR3 nucleotides: TGCGCCAGCAGCTTGGGCGGGGGATTCGAGCAGTACTTC.